These 17 T cell receptor beta chains originate from one sample sequenced in a study of cytomegalovirus exposure and HLA in healthy donors. The PCR employed 60 Vbeta primers together with 13 Jbeta primers. Generated by immunoSEQ multiplex PCR, the TCRdb table keeps only in-frame clones and is missing some. The sample consists of 150,000 to 200,000 clones, about 75% of them appearing once. The source material was PBMCs. These receptors all come from a woman between 40 and 55 years old in good health and CMV-seropositive.

CDR3 sequence: CASSLGQGGQETQYF. As DNA, the CDR3 is TGTGCCAGCAGCCTTGGACAGGGGGGGCAAGAGACCCAGTACTTC. The V and J genes are TRBV7-3 and TRBJ2-5; 10 bases agree with TRBD1. The length of the CDR3 is 15 residues. The V gene's germline CDR1 is SGHTA and CDR2 FQGTGA. With 5 bases clipped from V and 2 bases from J, the junction kept 5 bases outside the gene matches.

This clone was detected a few times. CDR3 bases: TGTGCCAGCAGTTCCCCCCGGGTAGATGAGCAGTTCTTC. It specifies CASSSPRVDEQFF. This chain links TRBV6-5 with TRBJ2-1, with unresolved D. Germline V lookup: CDR1 MNHEY, CDR2 SVGAGI. V gave up 4 bases and J gave up 8 bases, with 12 bases separating them. This CDR3 contains 13 residues.

CDR3 sequence: CASSPRDSGYVETQYF. DNA of the CDR3: TGTGCCAGCAGCCCCCGGGACAGCGGGTATGTGGAGACCCAGTACTTC. V and J are TRBV9 and TRBJ2-5, with a tentative D call TRBD1 (7 bases). CDR1 SGDLS and CDR2 YYNGEE come from the germline V gene. The CDR3 spans 16 residues. The V end lost 4 bases, the J end lost 5 bases, and 21 bases lay between the germline ends.

The gene calls are TRBV6-1 and TRBJ2-1, with D maybe TRBD2 (5 bases). The V and J ends lost 2 bases and 6 bases respectively, with 17 bases between them. Germline-derived CDR1 and CDR2 are MNHNS and SASEGT. This CDR3 is built from 16 residues. Written as DNA, the CDR3 is TGTGCCAGCAGTGAACAATTGAGGGAGTTCGGCAATGAGCAGTTCTTC. Translating gives CASSEQLREFGNEQFF.

The V gene is TRBV10-3, the J gene TRBJ2-3; 8 positions agree with TRBD1. This CDR3 has 14 residues. CDR1 is ENHRY, CDR2 SYGVKD, per germline. V lost 5 bases and J lost 6; bases outside the gene matches: 7. The CDR3 spells CAISPGQVVDTQYF. In DNA form, the CDR3 reads TGTGCCATCAGTCCGGGACAGGTGGTGGATACGCAGTATTTT.

The chain uses TRBV19 and TRBJ2-1; D possibly corresponds to TRBD2 (6 bases). Germline assignment: CDR1 LNHDA and CDR2 SQIVND (reference sequence). The CDR3 length is 12 residues. The V end was cut by 0 bases, the J end by 9 bases, with 6 bases between. The CDR3 reads CASSIDGGEQFF. The DNA for the CDR3 is TGTGCCAGTAGTATAGACGGGGGTGAGCAGTTCTTC.

This chain links TRBV6-5 with TRBJ1-1, with D perhaps TRBD1 (5 bases). The length of the CDR3 is 13 residues. Trimming stripped 5 bases from V and 4 bases from J, with 11 bases between. In germline, CDR1 is MNHEY, CDR2 SVGAGI. The CDR3 spells CASSRRVSTEAFF. CDR3 bases: TGTGCCAGCAGTCGCAGGGTTTCCACTGAAGCTTTCTTT.

The sample holds a few counts of this clone. This chain links TRBV6-6 with TRBJ2-3; D call uncertain. V lost 0 bases and J 2 bases, leaving 6 bases between the germline ends. This CDR3 region has 14 residues. CDR1 and CDR2 from the germline V gene are MNHNY and SVGAGI (reference sequence). CDR3 sequence (DNA): TGTGCCAGCAGTTACTCGACTGCCACAGATACGCAGTATTTT. Its protein product is CASSYSTATDTQYF.

The table lists this clone with a count of one. For the CDR3, the DNA is TGTGCCAGCAGCCAGGCACGTAAAGGGGGCGCGAACACCGGGGAGCTGTTTTTT. Translation: CASSQARKGGANTGELFF. The chain couples TRBV4-2 to TRBJ2-2; TRBD1 aligns across 7 bases. The junction had 10 bases not matched to a gene; V was cut back by 3 bases and J by 0 bases. CDR1 and CDR2 from the germline V gene are LGHNA and YNFKEQ. The CDR3 contains 18 residues.

The chain links TRBV11-1 to TRBJ2-1, with D possibly TRBD1 on 6 matching bases. The germline V gene has CDR1 SGHAT and CDR2 FQDESV (reference sequence). V was shortened by 0 bases and J by 9 bases, with 18 bases between the two germline ends. This CDR3 region has 16 residues. The CDR3 DNA reads TGTGCCAGCAGCTTAGCCGCAGGGGACGCAGGGCGTGAGCAGTTCTTC. Protein sequence: CASSLAAGDAGREQFF.

CDR3 loop: CATSRDRSGQPQHF. In DNA form, the CDR3 reads TGTGCCACCAGCAGAGACCGTTCCGGTCAGCCCCAGCATTTT. This sequence joins TRBV15 and TRBJ1-5, with D unresolved. Germline loops: CDR1 LNHNV, CDR2 YYDKDF (reference sequence). The CDR3 length is 14 residues. The V and J ends lost 0 bases and 6 bases respectively, with 9 bases between them. Based on the CDR3 plus reference TRBV15 and TRBJ1-5, the full variable domain is DAMVIQNPRYQVTQFGKPVTLSCSQTLNHNVMYWYQQKSSQAPKLLFHYYDKDFNNEADTPDNFQSRRPNTSFCFLDIRSPGLGDTAMYLCATSRDRSGQPQHFGDGTRLSIL.

This chain links TRBV12-5 with TRBJ1-1, with TRBD1 as a possible D gene (5 bases). CDR3 length equals 13 residues. Germline V gives CDR1 LGHNT, CDR2 FRNRAP. Deletions cut 6 bases from V and 3 bases from J, with 11 bases between. This chain's CDR3 is CASGQAVYTEAFF. The CDR3 DNA reads as TGTGCTAGTGGACAGGCCGTTTACACTGAAGCTTTCTTT.

The rearrangement links TRBV19 to TRBJ2-5, with 7 bases that match TRBD2. Per the germline V gene, CDR1 is LNHDA and CDR2 is SQIVND (reference sequence). The CDR3 has 13 amino acids. V lost 4 bases and J lost 5; bases outside the gene matches: 4. For the CDR3, the DNA is TGTGCCAGTAGTAGCGGGAGAGTGGAGACCCAGTACTTC. Protein product: CASSSGRVETQYF.

The chain carries TRBV2 and TRBJ1-1; TRBD1 matches 9 bases. Germline values: CDR1 SNHLY, CDR2 FYNNEI. This CDR3 region has 15 residues. Germline trimming cut 8 bases from V and 4 bases from J; bases unmatched to any gene: 11. The CDR3 region is CASVLGMTGGTEAFF. The CDR3 nucleotides read TGTGCCAGCGTTTTGGGTATGACAGGGGGCACTGAAGCTTTCTTT.

In this sample, this clone turned up once. The chain carries TRBV5-8 and TRBJ1-5; 10 bases match TRBD1. Germline V gene data show CDR1 as SGHTS and CDR2 as YDEGEE. V shed 2 bases and J 4 bases; nucleotides not matched to a gene: 9. The CDR3 spans 17 residues. The chain's CDR3 is CASSLRQGAMGNQPQHF. CDR3 sequence (DNA): TGTGCCAGCAGCTTAAGACAGGGGGCTATGGGTAATCAGCCCCAGCATTTT.

V and J are TRBV19 and TRBJ2-7, with 11 bases identical to TRBD1. Germline V lookup: CDR1 LNHDA, CDR2 SQIVND (reference sequence). The CDR3 consists of 15 residues. V shed 4 bases, J shed 6 bases, and the junction held 8 bases outside the gene matches. The chain's CDR3 is CASSNAGTGGGEQYF. The CDR3 DNA reads as TGTGCCAGTAGTAACGCCGGGACAGGGGGTGGCGAGCAGTACTTC.

This clone was counted once. The rearrangement joins TRBV2 to TRBJ2-3, with 8 bases aligning to TRBD2. The CDR3 consists of 16 residues. Germline-derived CDR1 and CDR2 are SNHLY and FYNNEI. The V segment lost 5 bases and the J segment 3 bases; nucleotides outside the gene matches: 10. The CDR3 sequence is CASSMDLSGGTDTQYF. Here the CDR3 DNA reads TGTGCCAGCAGTATGGACCTAAGCGGGGGAACAGATACGCAGTATTTT.